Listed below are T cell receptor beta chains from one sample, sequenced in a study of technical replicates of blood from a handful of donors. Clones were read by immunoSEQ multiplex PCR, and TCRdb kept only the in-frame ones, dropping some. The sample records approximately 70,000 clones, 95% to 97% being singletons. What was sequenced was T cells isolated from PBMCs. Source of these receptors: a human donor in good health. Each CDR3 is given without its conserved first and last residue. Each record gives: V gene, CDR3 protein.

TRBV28	ASSSVEGRFYEQY
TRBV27	ASSPGQTYYEQY
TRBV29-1	SVSGGEQF
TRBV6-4	ASSDGFWPAKNIQY
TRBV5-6	ASSLGLAGGSFEQY
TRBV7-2	ASSPTLAGNTIY
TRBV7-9	ASSFRDSYEQY
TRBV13	ASSLPGHLSYEQY
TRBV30	AWSVGGYGYT
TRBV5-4	ASSASYEQY
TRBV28	ASSTPEDLETQY
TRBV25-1	ASTPQGRNGYT